These 31 T cell receptor beta chains were sequenced from one sample in a study of T cells in Graves' hyperthyroidism and ophthalmopathy. Researchers amplified the TCR beta CDR3 regions from RNA transcripts. HTBI primers drove first-round RT-PCR of the TCR CDR3. Via MiXCR, TCRdb re-called the multiplex PCR reads, giving one row per CDR3 protein. The sample includes about 200,000 distinct CDR3 sequences, around 17% seen only once; the top ten take about 41%. Source material: blood. Every receptor here comes from a man aged 35 to 55 with Graves' hyperthyroidism.

This clonotype showed up many times. The chain has TRBV7-2 and TRBJ2-5, with 7 nucleotides matching TRBD2. Losses at the gene ends were 3 bases for V and 5 bases for J; bases not matched to a gene: 6. Per the germline V gene, CDR1 is SGHTA and CDR2 is FQGNSA. The CDR3 contains 14 residues. CDR3 residues: CASSFLAGVETQYF. In nucleotides, the CDR3 is TGTGCCAGCAGCTTTCTTGCGGGGGTTGAGACCCAGTACTTC.

The chain links TRBV20-1 to TRBJ2-7; TRBD2 matches at 9 bases. From germline, CDR1 is DFQATT and CDR2 SNEGSKA (reference sequence). The CDR3 has 15 amino acids. The ends lost 0 bases at V and 1 base at J; junction bases unmatched: 4. The CDR3 is CSARDMREGSYEQYF. CDR3 nucleotide sequence: TGCAGTGCTAGAGATATGCGGGAGGGTTCCTACGAGCAGTACTTC.

This clonotype was counted ten times or more. This chain connects TRBV7-3 to TRBJ1-2; D gene ambiguous. The V gene's germline CDR1 is SGHTA and CDR2 FQGTGA. V was cut by 4 bases and J by 6 bases, with 9 bases left in between. This CDR3 has 12 residues. CDR3 in DNA: TGTGCCAGCAGCTCCTCCCGGGATGGCTACACCTTC. This sequence encodes CASSSSRDGYTF.

V and J are TRBV20-1 and TRBJ2-1, with TRBD2 matching 10 bases. Germline loops: CDR1 DFQATT, CDR2 SNEGSKA (reference sequence). The V and J ends lost 0 bases and 8 bases, in that order; junction bases with no gene match: 13. The CDR3 totals 17 residues. CDR3 sequence reads: CSARDDILAGSVDEQFF. The CDR3, as DNA: TGCAGTGCTAGAGATGATATACTAGCGGGGTCGGTCGATGAGCAGTTCTTC.

This clonotype was seen repeatedly, ten times or more. The rearrangement links TRBV2 to TRBJ1-1, with D perhaps TRBD1 (6 bases). Germline V gives CDR1 SNHLY, CDR2 FYNNEI. The CDR3 is 16 amino acids. V lost 7 bases and J 3 bases, leaving 21 bases between the germline ends. CDR3 coding DNA: TGTGCCAGCACCAAAGGAGGGATGACAGGACACACTGAAGCTTTCTTT. This translates into CASTKGGMTGHTEAFF.

This clonotype occurred many times. The chain links TRBV15 to TRBJ2-7, with D maybe TRBD1 (6 bases). The CDR3 is 14 amino acids. Per the germline V gene, CDR1 is LNHNV and CDR2 is YYDKDF (reference sequence). Between the trimmed V and J ends, which lost 6 bases and 4 bases, there was a span of 16 bases. The DNA for the CDR3 is TGTGCCACCAGTATACAGGGACCGGCGTACGAGCAGTACTTC. The encoded protein is CATSIQGPAYEQYF.

The sample holds a few counts of this clonotype. The chain is built from TRBV7-2 and TRBJ2-5; unclear D gene. The CDR3 consists of 14 residues. The V gene lost 1 base and the J gene lost 5 bases, with 11 bases spanning the gap. Germline CDR1 reads SGHTA; CDR2 reads FQGNSA. The CDR3 sequence: CASSLGPSPETQYF. The CDR3 coding sequence is TGTGCCAGCAGCTTAGGGCCCTCCCCGGAGACCCAGTACTTC.

J is TRBJ1-2 and V is TRBV14; D gene unclear. The germline CDR1 and CDR2 sequences are SGHDN and FVKESK. The CDR3 totals 13 residues. Trimming took off 2 bases at V and 4 bases at J, with 8 bases between the two ends. The CDR3 spells CASSQRHRYGYTF. The CDR3 nucleotides read TGTGCCAGCAGCCAACGACATCGCTATGGCTACACCTTC.

This clonotype was detected ten times or more. This chain connects TRBV20-1 to TRBJ1-1, with a possible D match to TRBD1 (5 bases). The germline V gene has CDR1 DFQATT and CDR2 SNEGSKA (reference sequence). CDR3 length equals 12 residues. The germline V and J ends were trimmed by 7 bases and 3 bases, with 12 bases remaining between them. In DNA, the CDR3 is TGCAGTGTTAGGGGAGGGCACACTGAAGCTTTCTTT. This sequence encodes CSVRGGHTEAFF.

This clonotype has a handful of counts. The chain recombines TRBV4-2 with TRBJ2-2, with D unresolved. The CDR3 consists of 15 residues. The germline CDR1 and CDR2 sequences are LGHNA and YNFKEQ. Trimming removed 0 bases at V and 3 bases at J, with 8 bases between. CDR3 sequence (DNA): TGTGCCAGCAGCCAAGATCCTCAGTACACCGGGGAGCTGTTTTTT. This codes for CASSQDPQYTGELFF.

This clonotype appeared a few times. This chain links TRBV30 with TRBJ1-2; D is ambiguous. Germline CDR1 reads GTSNPN; CDR2 reads SVGIG (reference sequence). This CDR3 has 15 residues. The V gene lost 0 bases and the J gene lost 1 base, with 12 bases spanning the gap. The CDR3 coding sequence is TGTGCCTGGAGTGTAAAGGGCCAGATTAACTATGGCTACACCTTC. This gives the protein CAWSVKGQINYGYTF.

V gene TRBV7-3 combines with J gene TRBJ2-3, with TRBD2 identical over 9 bases. Germline V lookup: CDR1 SGHTA, CDR2 FQGTGA. Trimming removed 4 bases from V and 5 bases from J; junction bases left unmatched: 7. The CDR3 runs to 15 residues. The CDR3 sequence is CASSYQAGGQDTQYF. The CDR3 DNA sequence: TGTGCCAGCAGCTACCAGGCGGGGGGGCAAGATACGCAGTATTTT.

V usage is TRBV9 and J usage is TRBJ2-7; TRBD1 aligns across 12 bases. Losses at the gene ends were 2 bases for V and 7 bases for J; bases not matched to a gene: 7. This CDR3 is 15 amino acids long. In germline, CDR1 is SGDLS, CDR2 YYNGEE. The CDR3 DNA follows: TGTGCCAGCAGCGTCGCCGGGACAGGGGGCCGGGAGCAGTACTTC. Translated: CASSVAGTGGREQYF.

Comment on this clonotype: A much larger clone is a single base away; this may be a read error. The rearrangement joins TRBV10-3 to TRBJ2-2; D gene uncertain. The end of the DNA aligns better with TRBJ1-1, so the J call may be wrong. The length of the CDR3 is 15 residues. Germline CDR1 ENHRY, CDR2 SYGVKD. The CDR3 sequence is CAISESLRLGTGAFF. CDR3 in DNA: TGTGCCATCAGTGAGTCTTTACGGCTGGGCACTGGAGCTTTCTTT.

This clonotype was observed many times. This chain uses TRBV20-1 with TRBJ2-5; 8 bases fit TRBD1. The J segment lost 8 bases and the V segment lost 0 bases, leaving 11 bases of the junction unmatched. The CDR3 contains 15 residues. Germline assignment: CDR1 DFQATT and CDR2 SNEGSKA (reference sequence). As DNA, the CDR3 is TGCAGTGCTAGAGATGGGCGAGGACAGGGAGGCACCCAGTACTTC. Protein product: CSARDGRGQGGTQYF.

The rearrangement uses TRBV18 and TRBJ1-2; 7 bases are a match to TRBD1. The CDR3 contains 13 residues. Germline V CDR1 and CDR2: KGHSH, LQKENI. V shed 5 bases, J shed 6 bases, and the junction held 6 bases outside the gene matches. The CDR3 sequence is CASSKQGLDGYTF. In DNA form, the CDR3 reads TGTGCCAGCTCAAAACAGGGGCTTGATGGCTACACCTTC. Supplemented by reference TRBV18 and TRBJ1-2, the full variable domain reads NAGVMQNPRHLVRRRGQEARLRCSPMKGHSHVYWYRQLPEEGLKFMVYLQKENIIDESGMPKERFSAEFPKEGPSILRIQQVVRGDSAAYFCASSKQGLDGYTFGSGTRLTVV.

This clonotype has only a few counts. The chain couples TRBV10-3 to TRBJ1-2, with 8 bases lining up with TRBD1. The CDR3 runs 15 residues. Germline V gene data show CDR1 as ENHRY and CDR2 as SYGVKD. The V and J ends lost 3 bases and 1 base, in that order; junction bases with no gene match: 4. Written as DNA, the CDR3 is TGTGCCATCAGTGACCCGGACAGGGATAACTATGGCTACACCTTC. Amino acid sequence: CAISDPDRDNYGYTF.

This clonotype showed up many times. This rearrangement joins TRBV20-1 to TRBJ2-1; D is unclear. The V gene lost 5 bases and the J gene lost 5 bases, with 7 bases spanning the gap. Germline V gives CDR1 DFQATT, CDR2 SNEGSKA (reference sequence). There are 11 residues in the CDR3. CDR3 residues: CSAVRDNEQFF. As DNA, the CDR3 is TGCAGTGCTGTACGGGACAATGAGCAGTTCTTC.

The sample holds many counts of this clonotype. The DNA for the CDR3 is TGTGCCAGCAGTGAAGGGTTAGGAGTCGAGCAGTACTTC. This codes for CASSEGLGVEQYF. The J gene is TRBJ2-7, the V gene TRBV2; D remains ambiguous. The CDR3 consists of 13 residues. CDR1 SNHLY and CDR2 FYNNEI come from the germline V gene. Trimming cost V 1 base and J 6 bases, with 10 bases left between them.

This clonotype was seen repeatedly, ten times or more. The chain employs TRBV2 and TRBJ2-1; TRBD2 matches at 8 bases. Germline CDR1 SNHLY, CDR2 FYNNEI. With 3 bases clipped from V and 8 bases from J, the junction kept 6 bases outside the gene matches. The CDR3 is 14 amino acids. In DNA, the CDR3 is TGTGCCAGCAGTGAGGCGGGGGGCAGGGATGAGCAGTTCTTC. Translation: CASSEAGGRDEQFF.

The V gene is TRBV18, the J gene TRBJ1-4, with 9 bases lining up with TRBD1. Looked up from germline, CDR1 is KGHSH and CDR2 is LQKENI. V lost 5 bases, J lost 5 bases, and 6 bases stayed unmatched. CDR3 length: 15 residues. CDR3 coding DNA: TGTGCCAGCTCAGCAGACGGACAGGGGAATGAAAAACTGTTTTTT. This sequence encodes CASSADGQGNEKLFF.

This clonotype was detected ten times or more. CDR3 nucleotide sequence: TGTGCCAGCAGTGAAGAGCCGCAGGGCGGATATGGCTACACCTTC. Its protein product is CASSEEPQGGYGYTF. The chain is built from TRBV6-1 and TRBJ1-2; D possibly corresponds to TRBD1 (5 bases). Looked up from germline, CDR1 is MNHNS and CDR2 is SASEGT. With 1 base removed from V and 5 bases from J, the gap between germline ends came to 14 bases. The CDR3 consists of 15 residues.

The chain uses TRBV6-2 or TRBV6-3 and TRBJ1-5; TRBD1 matches 8 bases. The CDR3 loop spans 12 amino acids. In germline, CDR1 is MNHEY, CDR2 SVGEGT. The ends lost 8 bases at V and 5 bases at J; junction bases unmatched: 2. The CDR3 region is CASGQGYQPQHF. The CDR3 nucleotides are TGTGCCAGCGGACAGGGCTATCAGCCCCAGCATTTT.

This clonotype has ten or more counts. The V call is TRBV7-2, the J call TRBJ1-1; D perhaps matches TRBD1 (6 bases). V was pared by 5 bases and J by 8 bases, with 18 bases between. Germline loops: CDR1 SGHTA, CDR2 FQGNSA. The CDR3 loop spans 14 amino acids. Here the CDR3 reads CASSLRGTPTEAFF. CDR3 nucleotide sequence: TGTGCCAGCAGCCTCCGGGGGACACCGACGGAAGCTTTCTTT.

This clonotype has ten or more counts. The V and J genes are TRBV28 and TRBJ2-2; TRBD1 aligns across 7 bases. Per the germline V gene, CDR1 is MDHEN and CDR2 is SYDVKM. The CDR3 loop spans 13 amino acids. V lost 8 bases to trimming and J lost 1 base; unmatched junction nucleotides: 1. CDR3 region: CASGTVNTGELFF. CDR3 nucleotides: TGTGCCAGCGGGACAGTGAACACCGGGGAGCTGTTTTTT.

This clonotype has ten or more counts. V is TRBV7-6 and J is TRBJ2-7; D tentatively reads TRBD1 or TRBD2 (5 bases each). Germline V gene sequence: CDR1 SGHVS, CDR2 FNYEAQ. The ends were cut back, 5 bases at V and 7 bases at J, with 21 bases in the middle. CDR3 length equals 15 residues. The CDR3 DNA follows: TGTGCCAGCAGCACCAACCGGGACCCCCGGAGGGAGCAGTACTTC. It codes for CASSTNRDPRREQYF.

Ten or more counts support this clonotype. The V call is TRBV7-2, the J call TRBJ1-1; 8 positions match TRBD1. This CDR3 is built from 16 residues. With 5 bases clipped from V and 4 bases from J, the junction kept 12 bases outside the gene matches. CDR1 and CDR2 (germline): SGHTA, FQGNSA. CDR3 nucleotide sequence: TGTGCCAGCAGCAGTTACCAGGGGGCCGTAGGCACTGAAGCTTTCTTT. The encoded protein is CASSSYQGAVGTEAFF.

Details on this clonotype: This could be a read error, since a much larger clone is one nucleotide away. The CDR3 is CASSFSSLERLFF. The CDR3 DNA reads as TGTGCCAGCAGCTTTTCATCGCTGGAAAGACTGTTTTTT. This chain uses TRBV5-8 with TRBJ1-4; D gene unclear. This CDR3 spans 13 amino acids. CDR1 is SGHTS, CDR2 YDEGEE, per germline.

The J gene is TRBJ1-6, the V gene TRBV11-2; no clear D gene. Germline CDR1 reads SGHAT; CDR2 reads FQNNGV. The CDR3 covers 15 residues. The V end lost 2 bases, the J end lost 6 bases, and 11 bases lay between the germline ends. The DNA for the CDR3 is TGTGCCAGCAGCTTAATTTTACAGCTTAATTCACCCCTCCACTTT. It is translated as CASSLILQLNSPLHF.

This clonotype was observed at least ten times. V and J are TRBV2 and TRBJ2-1; the match to TRBD1 covers 8 bases. CDR1 and CDR2 from the germline V gene are SNHLY and FYNNEI. J was trimmed by 3 bases and V by 6 bases; bases with no gene match: 10. The CDR3 consists of 16 residues. CDR3 amino acids: CASSVDRGWDYNEQFF. CDR3 coding DNA: TGTGCCAGCAGCGTAGACAGGGGATGGGACTACAATGAGCAGTTCTTC.

The rearrangement joins TRBV5-1 to TRBJ2-7; 9 positions match TRBD1. The germline CDR1 and CDR2 sequences are SGHRS and YFSETQ. This CDR3 has 15 residues. V lost 5 bases and J lost 3; bases outside the gene matches: 9. The CDR3 DNA sequence: TGCGCCAGCAGACCCACCGGGACAGGGTTCTACGAGCAGTACTTC. Residues: CASRPTGTGFYEQYF.